This T cell receptor beta chain was sequenced during a study of CD8 T cells in ankylosing spondylitis. Notes on the study in general: As for the disease-linked clones, they showed a CD8+ phenotype and occurred at relatively low frequencies in peripheral blood. Disease-associated clones were reportedly significantly overrepresented in matched ankylosing spondylitis synovial fluid. A motif of fewer than ten highly homologous TCR beta variants was seen as apparently characteristic of ankylosing spondylitis blood.

Trimming cost V 3 bases and J 4 bases; bases outside gene matches: 6. The CDR3 consists of 16 residues. Germline CDR1 DFQATT, CDR2 SNEGSKA (reference sequence). TCRdb reprocessed the 5' RACE reads with MiXCR, giving one entry per CDR3 protein. The table has around 890,000 distinct CDR3 sequences, approximately 10% seen once. In regard to this clonotype: The antigen remains undetermined.

The chain carries TRBV20-1 and TRBJ2-1, with 13 positions matching TRBD2. The sequence was collected from a male donor with ankylosing spondylitis. The specimen was blood, either unsorted or a sorted T cell fraction (not recorded which). CDR3 nucleotide sequence: TGCAGTGCTAGGGGTGGGACTAGCGGGGCTTACAATGAGCAGTTCTTC. Residues: CSARGGTSGAYNEQFF.